Below, 13 T cell receptor beta chains from the same sample are listed, as sequenced in a study of control samples from healthy donors and cancer patients. The table came from immunoSEQ multiplex PCR; TCRdb's copy has only in-frame clones and leaves some out. This sample yields approximately 150,000 clones, of which 96% are seen a single time; approximately 0.93% belongs to the top ten. The sample was blood. These TCRs come from a woman in her 30s in good health.

Concerning this clone: Different DNA sequences within this sample yield the same CDR3. The CDR3 coding sequence is TGTGCCAGCAGCGTAGGGGGGGACACTGAAGCTTTCTTT. This gives the protein CASSVGGDTEAFF. This chain uses TRBV9 with TRBJ1-1; perhaps TRBD1 as D (5 bases). Germline values: CDR1 SGDLS, CDR2 YYNGEE. The V gene lost 0 bases and the J gene lost 3 bases, with 6 bases spanning the gap. The CDR3 spans 13 residues.

This chain uses TRBV5-5 with TRBJ1-2, with 7 bases that match TRBD1. Germline V CDR1 and CDR2: SGHKS, YYEKEE (reference sequence). The V segment lost 3 bases and the J segment 4 bases; nucleotides outside the gene matches: 6. CDR3 size: 14 residues. CDR3 sequence: CASSSDRARYGYTF. The CDR3 nucleotides are TGTGCCAGCAGCTCAGACAGGGCACGCTATGGCTACACCTTC.

V and J are TRBV28 and TRBJ1-4; the D gene is possibly TRBD1 (5 bases). The CDR3 covers 12 residues. Germline V gene data show CDR1 as MDHEN and CDR2 as SYDVKM. Trimming took off 3 bases at V and 8 bases at J, with 7 bases between the two ends. The CDR3, as DNA: TGTGCCAGCAGTTTCAGGGTCGAAAAACTGTTTTTT. The encoded protein is CASSFRVEKLFF.

V usage is TRBV5-6 and J usage is TRBJ1-2; no clear D. V lost 5 bases and J lost 0, with 2 bases in between. The length of the CDR3 is 11 residues. Germline lookup yields CDR1 SGHDT and CDR2 YYEEEE. Here the CDR3 DNA reads TGTGCCAGCAGATCTAACTATGGCTACACCTTC. Translated, it gives CASRSNYGYTF.

The rearrangement links TRBV6-5 to TRBJ1-4; D is unresolved. The V and J ends lost 0 bases and 6 bases respectively, with 14 bases between them. The germline V gene encodes CDR1 MNHEY and CDR2 SVGAGI. The CDR3 contains 16 residues. The CDR3 DNA sequence: TGTGCCAGCAGTTACTCGTCGAGTCAGATCTATGAAAAACTGTTTTTT. Translating gives CASSYSSSQIYEKLFF.

This clone was seen a single time. The chain couples TRBV18 to TRBJ2-2, with 10 nucleotides matching TRBD2. From germline, CDR1 is KGHSH and CDR2 LQKENI. The CDR3 runs 17 residues. V dropped 1 base and J dropped 1; count of bases not matched to a gene: 3. CDR3 nucleotide sequence: TGTGCCAGCTCACCACTTCTAGCGGGGGAGAACACCGGGGAGCTGTTTTTT. It encodes CASSPLLAGENTGELFF.

CDR3 in DNA: TGTGCCAGCAGCCCACTACCAGATACGCAGTATTTT. This translates into CASSPLPDTQYF. The chain uses TRBV7-9 and TRBJ2-3; no reliable D call. This CDR3 has 12 amino acids. The V end lost 5 bases, the J end lost 4 bases, and 7 bases lay between the germline ends. Germline V gives CDR1 SEHNR, CDR2 FQNEAQ (reference sequence).

The J gene is TRBJ2-7, the V gene TRBV27, with D unclear. Trimming shortened V by 3 bases and J by 4 bases, and 13 bases separated the two germline ends. CDR3 size: 14 residues. Germline V gene data show CDR1 as MNHEY and CDR2 as SMNVEV (reference sequence). CDR3 in amino acids: CASSFAVSKYEQYF. Written as DNA, the CDR3 is TGTGCCAGCAGTTTTGCTGTCAGCAAATACGAGCAGTACTTC.

The rearrangement uses TRBV18 and TRBJ1-1, with D possibly matching TRBD1 (6 bases). This CDR3 spans 13 amino acids. Trimming pared 2 bases from V and 7 bases from J, leaving 11 bases between. Germline V gives CDR1 KGHSH, CDR2 LQKENI. The CDR3 is CASSPGLDSEAFF. DNA for the CDR3: TGTGCCAGCTCACCAGGTTTGGACAGTGAAGCTTTCTTT.

The chain carries TRBV5-1 and TRBJ2-2; possibly TRBD1 for D (6 bases). Trimming pared 2 bases from V and 5 bases from J, leaving 13 bases between. Germline loops: CDR1 SGHRS, CDR2 YFSETQ. This CDR3 has 15 amino acids. CDR3 sequence reads: CASSFGTTGTGELFF. The CDR3 DNA reads as TGCGCCAGCAGCTTCGGGACCACAGGGACCGGGGAGCTGTTTTTT.

The J gene is TRBJ1-1, the V gene TRBV9, with D tentatively TRBD1 (6 bases). The CDR3 loop spans 16 amino acids. Trimming took off 0 bases at V and 0 bases at J, with 12 bases between the two ends. Germline V gives CDR1 SGDLS, CDR2 YYNGEE. The CDR3 is CASSVGGQGMNTEAFF. CDR3 DNA sequence: TGTGCCAGCAGCGTAGGGGGGCAGGGTATGAACACTGAAGCTTTCTTT.

The chain carries TRBV20-1 and TRBJ2-1, with D hard to call. The V and J ends lost 1 base and 8 bases respectively, with 6 bases between them. Looked up from germline, CDR1 is DFQATT and CDR2 is SNEGSKA (reference sequence). The CDR3 spans 11 residues. This chain's CDR3 is CSARGIHEQFF. Written as DNA, the CDR3 is TGCAGTGCTAGAGGCATCCATGAGCAGTTCTTC.

The sample holds one count of this clone. CDR3 region: CASSVGSSGGNTEAFF. The CDR3 DNA is TGTGCCAGCAGCGTAGGGTCTTCGGGGGGGAACACTGAAGCTTTCTTT. This chain joins TRBV9 and TRBJ1-1, with D possibly matching TRBD1 (5 bases). The germline CDR1 and CDR2 sequences are SGDLS and YYNGEE. Trimming cost V 0 bases and J 1 base, with 13 bases left between them. This CDR3 comprises 16 residues.